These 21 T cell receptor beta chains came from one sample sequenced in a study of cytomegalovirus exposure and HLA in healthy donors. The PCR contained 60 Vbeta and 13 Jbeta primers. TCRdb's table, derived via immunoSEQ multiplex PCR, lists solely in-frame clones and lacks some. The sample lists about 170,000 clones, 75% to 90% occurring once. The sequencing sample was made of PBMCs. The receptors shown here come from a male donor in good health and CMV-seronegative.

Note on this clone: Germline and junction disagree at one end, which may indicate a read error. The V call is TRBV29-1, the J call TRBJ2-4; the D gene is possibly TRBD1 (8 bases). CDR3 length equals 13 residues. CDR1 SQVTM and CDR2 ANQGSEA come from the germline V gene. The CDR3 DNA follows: TGCAGCGTTGTTACAGGGGGGGAAAACAGTCAGTACTTC. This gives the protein CSVVTGGENSQYF.

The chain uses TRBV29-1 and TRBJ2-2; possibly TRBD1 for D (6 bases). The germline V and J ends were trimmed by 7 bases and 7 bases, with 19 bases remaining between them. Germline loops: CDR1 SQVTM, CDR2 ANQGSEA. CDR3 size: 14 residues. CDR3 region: CSAISPGVNGELFF. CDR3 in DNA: TGCAGCGCCATCTCCCCAGGGGTTAACGGGGAGCTGTTTTTT.

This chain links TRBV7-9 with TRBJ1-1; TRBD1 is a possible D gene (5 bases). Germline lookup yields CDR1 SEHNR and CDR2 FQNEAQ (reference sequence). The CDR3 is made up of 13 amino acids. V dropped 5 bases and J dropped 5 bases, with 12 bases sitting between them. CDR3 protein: CASSPRAGTEAFF. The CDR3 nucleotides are TGTGCCAGCAGCCCCAGGGCCGGGACTGAAGCTTTCTTT.

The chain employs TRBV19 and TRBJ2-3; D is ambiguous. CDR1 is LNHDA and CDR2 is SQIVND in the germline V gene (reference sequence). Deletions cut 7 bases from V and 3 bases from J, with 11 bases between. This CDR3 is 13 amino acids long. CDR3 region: CASTDQATDTQYF. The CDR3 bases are TGTGCCAGTACTGACCAGGCGACAGATACGCAGTATTTT.

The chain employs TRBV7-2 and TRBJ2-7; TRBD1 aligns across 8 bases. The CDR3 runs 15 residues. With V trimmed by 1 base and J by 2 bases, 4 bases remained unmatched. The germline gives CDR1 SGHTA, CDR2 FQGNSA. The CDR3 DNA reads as TGTGCCAGCAGCTTAGGGTGGGGACAGGCCTACGAGCAGTACTTC. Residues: CASSLGWGQAYEQYF.

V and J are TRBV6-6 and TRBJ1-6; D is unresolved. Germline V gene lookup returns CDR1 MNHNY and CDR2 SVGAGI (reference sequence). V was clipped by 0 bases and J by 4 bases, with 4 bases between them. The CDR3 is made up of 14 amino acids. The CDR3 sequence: CASSYSLYNSPLHF. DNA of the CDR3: TGTGCCAGCAGTTACTCACTGTATAATTCACCCCTCCACTTT.

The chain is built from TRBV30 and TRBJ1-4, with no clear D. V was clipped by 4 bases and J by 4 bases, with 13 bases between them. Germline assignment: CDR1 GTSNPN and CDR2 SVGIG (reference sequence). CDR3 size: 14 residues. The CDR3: CAWNGEDLNEKLFF. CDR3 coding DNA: TGTGCCTGGAACGGAGAAGACCTTAATGAAAAACTGTTTTTT. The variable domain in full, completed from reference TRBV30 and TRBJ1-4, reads SQTIHQWPATLVQPVGSPLSLECTVEGTSNPNLYWYRQAAGRGLQLLFYSVGIGQISSEVPQNLSASRPQDRQFILSSKKLLLSDSGFYLCAWNGEDLNEKLFFGSGTQLSVL.

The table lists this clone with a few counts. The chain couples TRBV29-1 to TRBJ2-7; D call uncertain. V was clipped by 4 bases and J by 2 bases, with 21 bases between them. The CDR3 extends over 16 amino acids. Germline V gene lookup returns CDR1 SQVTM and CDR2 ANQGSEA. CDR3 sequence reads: CSVVFWVTATAYEQYF. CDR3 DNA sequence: TGCAGCGTTGTCTTCTGGGTTACAGCCACAGCCTACGAGCAGTACTTC.

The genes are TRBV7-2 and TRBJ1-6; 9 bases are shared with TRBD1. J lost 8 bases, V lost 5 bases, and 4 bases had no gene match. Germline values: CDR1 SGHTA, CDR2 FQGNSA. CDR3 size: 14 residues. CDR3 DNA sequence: TGTGCCAGCAGCAAAGGACAGGGGCATTCACCCCTCCACTTT. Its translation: CASSKGQGHSPLHF.

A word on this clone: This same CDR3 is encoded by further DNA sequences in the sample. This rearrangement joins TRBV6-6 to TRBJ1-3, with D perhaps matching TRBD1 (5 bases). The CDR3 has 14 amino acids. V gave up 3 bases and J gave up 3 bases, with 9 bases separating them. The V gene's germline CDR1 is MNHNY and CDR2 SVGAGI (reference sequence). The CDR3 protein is CASSYTDSGNTIYF. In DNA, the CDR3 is TGTGCCAGCAGTTATACTGACAGTGGAAACACCATATATTTT.

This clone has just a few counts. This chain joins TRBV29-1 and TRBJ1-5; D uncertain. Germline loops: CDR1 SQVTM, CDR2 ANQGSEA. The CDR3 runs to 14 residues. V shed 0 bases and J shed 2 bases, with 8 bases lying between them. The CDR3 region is CSVEDPAGNQPQHF. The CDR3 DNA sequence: TGCAGCGTTGAAGATCCGGCGGGCAATCAGCCCCAGCATTTT.

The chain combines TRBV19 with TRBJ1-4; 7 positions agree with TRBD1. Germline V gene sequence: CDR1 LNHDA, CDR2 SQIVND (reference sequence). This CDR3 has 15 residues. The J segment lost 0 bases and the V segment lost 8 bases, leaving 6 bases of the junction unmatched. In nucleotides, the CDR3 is TGTGCCAGTTCGGGACAGTTAGCAACTAATGAAAAACTGTTTTTT. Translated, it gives CASSGQLATNEKLFF.

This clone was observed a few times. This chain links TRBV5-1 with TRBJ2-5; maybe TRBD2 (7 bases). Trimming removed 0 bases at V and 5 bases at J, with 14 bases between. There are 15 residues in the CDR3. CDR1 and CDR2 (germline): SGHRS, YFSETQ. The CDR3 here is CASSLGRGADETQYF. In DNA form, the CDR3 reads TGCGCCAGCAGCTTGGGACGGGGGGCAGATGAGACCCAGTACTTC.

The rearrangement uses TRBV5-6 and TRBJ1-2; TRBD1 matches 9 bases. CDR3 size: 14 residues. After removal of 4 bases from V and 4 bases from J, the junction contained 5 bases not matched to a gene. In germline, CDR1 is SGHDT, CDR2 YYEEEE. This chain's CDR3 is CASSRDRATYGYTF. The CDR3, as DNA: TGTGCCAGCAGCCGGGACAGGGCGACCTATGGCTACACCTTC.

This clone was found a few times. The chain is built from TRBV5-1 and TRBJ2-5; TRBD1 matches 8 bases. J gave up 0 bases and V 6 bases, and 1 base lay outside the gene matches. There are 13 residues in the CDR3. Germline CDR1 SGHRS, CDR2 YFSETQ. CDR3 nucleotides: TGCGCCAGCAAGGGACAGGACCAAGAGACCCAGTACTTC. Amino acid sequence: CASKGQDQETQYF.

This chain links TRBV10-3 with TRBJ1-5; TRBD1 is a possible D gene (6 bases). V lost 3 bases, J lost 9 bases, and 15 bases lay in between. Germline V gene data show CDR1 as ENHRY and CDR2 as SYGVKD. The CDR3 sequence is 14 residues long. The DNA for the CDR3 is TGTGCCATCAGTGACGGGCAGGGGACGTGGCCCCAGCATTTT. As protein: CAISDGQGTWPQHF.

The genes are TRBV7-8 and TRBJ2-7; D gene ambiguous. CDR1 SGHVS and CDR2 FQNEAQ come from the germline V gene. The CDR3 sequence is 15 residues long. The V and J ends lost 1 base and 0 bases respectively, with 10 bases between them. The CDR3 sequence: CASSLGPAYSYEQYF. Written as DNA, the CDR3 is TGTGCCAGCAGCTTAGGTCCAGCGTACTCCTACGAGCAGTACTTC.

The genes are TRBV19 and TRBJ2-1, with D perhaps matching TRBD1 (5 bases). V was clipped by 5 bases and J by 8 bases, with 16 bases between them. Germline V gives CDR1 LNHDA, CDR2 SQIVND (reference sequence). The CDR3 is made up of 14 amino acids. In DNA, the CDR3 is TGTGCCAGTAGTTTCAACGGCAGGGTACATGAGCAGTTCTTC. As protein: CASSFNGRVHEQFF.

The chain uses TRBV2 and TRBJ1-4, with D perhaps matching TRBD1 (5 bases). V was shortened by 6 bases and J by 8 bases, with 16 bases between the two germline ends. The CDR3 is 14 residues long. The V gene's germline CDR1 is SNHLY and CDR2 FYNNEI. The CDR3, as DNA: TGTGCCAGCAGCGCTGACGTGACAGCCGAAAAACTGTTTTTT. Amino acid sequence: CASSADVTAEKLFF.

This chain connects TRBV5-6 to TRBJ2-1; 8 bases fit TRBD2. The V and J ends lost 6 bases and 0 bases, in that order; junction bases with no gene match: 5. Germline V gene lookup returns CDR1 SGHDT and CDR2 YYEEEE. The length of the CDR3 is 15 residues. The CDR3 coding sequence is TGTGCCAGCACCGGCGGGGGGCCCTCCTACAATGAGCAGTTCTTC. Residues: CASTGGGPSYNEQFF. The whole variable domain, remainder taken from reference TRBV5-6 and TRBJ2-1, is DAGVTQSPTHLIKTRGQQVTLRCSPKSGHDTVSWYQQALGQGPQFIFQYYEEEERQRGNFPDRFSGHQFPNYSSELNVNALLLGDSALYLCASTGGGPSYNEQFFGPGTRLTVL.

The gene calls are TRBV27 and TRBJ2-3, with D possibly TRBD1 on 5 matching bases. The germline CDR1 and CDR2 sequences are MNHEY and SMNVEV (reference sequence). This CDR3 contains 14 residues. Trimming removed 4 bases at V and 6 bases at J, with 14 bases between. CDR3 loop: CASSSHVDTDTQYF. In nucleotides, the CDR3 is TGTGCCAGCAGTTCCCACGTGGACACGGATACGCAGTATTTT.